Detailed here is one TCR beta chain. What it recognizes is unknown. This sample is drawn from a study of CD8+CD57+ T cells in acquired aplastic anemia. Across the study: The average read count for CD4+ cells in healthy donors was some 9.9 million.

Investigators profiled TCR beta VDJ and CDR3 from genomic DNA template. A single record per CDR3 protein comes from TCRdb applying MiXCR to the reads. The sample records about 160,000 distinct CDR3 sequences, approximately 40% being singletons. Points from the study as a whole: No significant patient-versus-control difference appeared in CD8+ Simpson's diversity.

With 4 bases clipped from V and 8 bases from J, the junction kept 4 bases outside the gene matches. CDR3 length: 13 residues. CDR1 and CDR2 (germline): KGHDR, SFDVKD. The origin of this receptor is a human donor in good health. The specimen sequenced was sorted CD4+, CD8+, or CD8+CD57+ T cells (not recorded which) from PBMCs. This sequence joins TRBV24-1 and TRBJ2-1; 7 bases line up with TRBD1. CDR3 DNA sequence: TGTGCCACCAGTGACACCGACAGGGATGAGCAGTTCTTC. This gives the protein CATSDTDRDEQFF.